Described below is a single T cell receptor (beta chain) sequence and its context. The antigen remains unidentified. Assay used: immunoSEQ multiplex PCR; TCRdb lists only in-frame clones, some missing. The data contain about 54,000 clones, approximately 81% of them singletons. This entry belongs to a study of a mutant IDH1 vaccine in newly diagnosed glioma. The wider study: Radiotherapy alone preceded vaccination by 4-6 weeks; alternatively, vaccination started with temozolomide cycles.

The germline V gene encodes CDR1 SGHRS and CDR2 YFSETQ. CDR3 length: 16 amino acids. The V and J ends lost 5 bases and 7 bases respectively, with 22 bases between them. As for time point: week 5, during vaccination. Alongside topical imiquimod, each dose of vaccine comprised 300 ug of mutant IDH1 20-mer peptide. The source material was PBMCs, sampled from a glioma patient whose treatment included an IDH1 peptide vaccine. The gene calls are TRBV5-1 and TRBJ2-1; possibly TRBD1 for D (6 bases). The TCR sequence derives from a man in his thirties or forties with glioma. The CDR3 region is CASSSPGHPTGNEQFF. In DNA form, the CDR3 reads TGCGCCAGCAGTTCACCGGGACACCCAACTGGGAATGAGCAGTTCTTC.